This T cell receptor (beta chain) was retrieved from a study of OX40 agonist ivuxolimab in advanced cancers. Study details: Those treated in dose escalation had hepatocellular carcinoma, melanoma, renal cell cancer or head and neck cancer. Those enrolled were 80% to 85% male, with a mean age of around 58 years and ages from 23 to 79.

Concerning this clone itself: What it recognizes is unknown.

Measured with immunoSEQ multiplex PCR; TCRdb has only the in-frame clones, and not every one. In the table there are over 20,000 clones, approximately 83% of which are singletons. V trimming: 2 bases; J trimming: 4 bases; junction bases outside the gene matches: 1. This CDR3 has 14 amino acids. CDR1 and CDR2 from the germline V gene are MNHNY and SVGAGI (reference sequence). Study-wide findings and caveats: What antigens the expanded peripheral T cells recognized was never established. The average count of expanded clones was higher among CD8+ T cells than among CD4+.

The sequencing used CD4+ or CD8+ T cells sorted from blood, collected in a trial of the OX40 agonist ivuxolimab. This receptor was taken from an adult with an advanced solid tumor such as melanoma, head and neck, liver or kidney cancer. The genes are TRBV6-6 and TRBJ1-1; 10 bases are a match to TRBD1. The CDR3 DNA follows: TGTGCCAGCAGTTACGGACAGGGGGGCACTGAAGCTTTCTTT. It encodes CASSYGQGGTEAFF.